Listed here are 11 T cell receptor beta chains from one sample, sequenced in a study of cytomegalovirus exposure and HLA in healthy donors. Both 60 Vbeta primers and 13 Jbeta primers went into the PCR. Assay: immunoSEQ multiplex PCR; the TCRdb copy retains only in-frame clones and omits some. Here the sample spans some 120,000 clones, about 66% being singletons. Sequenced: PBMCs. The receptors shown here come from a man aged 25-45 years in good health and CMV-seropositive.

The V call is TRBV6-5, the J call TRBJ2-2; TRBD2 matches 8 bases. The V segment lost 0 bases and the J segment 4 bases; nucleotides outside the gene matches: 4. Germline-derived CDR1 and CDR2 are MNHEY and SVGAGI. CDR3 length equals 16 residues. CDR3 DNA sequence: TGTGCCAGCAGTTACTCGACACTAGCGGTCACCGGGGAGCTGTTTTTT. Translated: CASSYSTLAVTGELFF.

This chain links TRBV5-6 with TRBJ2-7, with D tentatively TRBD2 (6 bases). This CDR3 comprises 15 residues. Germline lookup yields CDR1 SGHDT and CDR2 YYEEEE. Trimming left V 2 bases short and J 9 bases short, with 21 bases between. The CDR3 nucleotides read TGTGCCAGCAGCTTCGTTGGAGGGGCCATGGGTGTGCAGTACTTC. Translating gives CASSFVGGAMGVQYF.

The rearrangement uses TRBV11-3 and TRBJ2-1, with 10 bases matching TRBD2. CDR1 SGHNT and CDR2 YENEEA come from the germline V gene. The V and J ends lost 2 bases and 10 bases, in that order; junction bases with no gene match: 17. This CDR3 comprises 18 residues. The CDR3 DNA reads as TGTGCCAGCAGCTTATCTCTCTGGATGGTAGCGGGAGGCAACGAGCAGTTCTTC. As protein: CASSLSLWMVAGGNEQFF.

In this sample, this clone turned up a few times. The V call is TRBV6-1, the J call TRBJ1-3; tentative D call: TRBD1 (6 bases). The CDR3 contains 16 residues. Trimming removed 4 bases at V and 3 bases at J, with 16 bases between. From germline, CDR1 is MNHNS and CDR2 SASEGT. The CDR3 sequence: CASSVISGDVGNTIYF. CDR3 nucleotide sequence: TGTGCCAGCAGTGTAATCTCAGGGGACGTTGGAAACACCATATATTTT.

The chain couples TRBV27 to TRBJ1-1; 7 bases are a match to TRBD1. Germline CDR1 reads MNHEY; CDR2 reads SMNVEV (reference sequence). CDR3 size: 15 residues. Losses at the gene ends were 7 bases for V and 1 base for J; bases not matched to a gene: 9. The CDR3 region has the DNA TGTGCCAGCACGGAGGGGGCAGGATCGAACACTGAAGCTTTCTTT. This encodes CASTEGAGSNTEAFF.

The genes are TRBV9 and TRBJ2-2, with TRBD2 matching over 7 bases. Looked up from germline, CDR1 is SGDLS and CDR2 is YYNGEE. This CDR3 spans 15 amino acids. The V segment lost 2 bases and the J segment 4 bases; nucleotides outside the gene matches: 5. The chain's CDR3 is CASSVGGSTTGELFF. The CDR3 nucleotides are TGTGCCAGCAGCGTCGGCGGGAGCACCACCGGGGAGCTGTTTTTT.

This clone came up once. A read error may account for a junction end that differs from germline. The V gene is TRBV6-1, the J gene TRBJ2-3, with TRBD2 identical over 9 bases. CDR3 size: 16 residues. The germline CDR1 and CDR2 sequences are MNHNS and SASEGT. CDR3 amino acids: CASSKAGGTVTGTQYF. In nucleotides, the CDR3 is TGTGCCAGCAGTAAAGCGGGAGGAACGGTCACAGGTACGCAGTATTTT.

This chain uses TRBV13 with TRBJ2-7, with 11 bases that match TRBD2. The germline CDR1 and CDR2 sequences are PRHDT and FYEKMQ (reference sequence). There are 18 residues in the CDR3. Germline trimming cut 1 base from V and 3 bases from J; bases unmatched to any gene: 11. The CDR3 sequence: CASSLALAGEVGIYEQYF. The CDR3 DNA reads TGTGCCAGCAGCTTAGCACTAGCGGGAGAGGTTGGAATCTACGAGCAGTACTTC. The complete variable domain, with remaining parts taken from reference TRBV13 and TRBJ2-7, reads AAGVIQSPRHLIKEKRETATLKCYPIPRHDTVYWYQQGPGQDPQFLISFYEKMQSDKGSIPDRFSAQQFSDYHSELNMSSLELGDSALYFCASSLALAGEVGIYEQYFGPGTRLTVT.

Only one count was recorded for this clone. V gene TRBV30 combines with J gene TRBJ2-3; D is perhaps TRBD1 (6 bases). V lost 4 bases and J 7 bases, leaving 15 bases between the germline ends. Germline V gene sequence: CDR1 GTSNPN, CDR2 SVGIG (reference sequence). The CDR3 runs 13 residues. CDR3 protein: CAWITGYGHTQYF. The CDR3 coding sequence is TGTGCCTGGATAACAGGGTATGGACATACGCAGTATTTT.

This clone has more than one count but fewer than ten. At one end, the junction sequence differs from germline, possibly due to a read error. The rearrangement uses TRBV7-7 and TRBJ2-2; TRBD2 agrees at 7 bases. The germline V gene encodes CDR1 SSHAT and CDR2 FNYEAQ (reference sequence). The CDR3 contains 17 residues. This chain's CDR3 is CASSLTLGEGFTGELFF. DNA of the CDR3: TGTGCTAGCAGCTTAACTTTGGGGGAGGGTTTCACCGGGGAGCTGTTTTTT.

The V and J genes are TRBV7-3 and TRBJ2-2; TRBD1 aligns across 7 bases. V gave up 6 bases and J gave up 3 bases; unmatched junction bases: 4. Per the germline V gene, CDR1 is SGHTA and CDR2 is FQGTGA. The CDR3 is 14 amino acids. The DNA of the CDR3 is TGTGCCAGCAGACCAGGGGGATACACCGGGGAGCTGTTTTTT. It yields the protein CASRPGGYTGELFF. Looking up the rest from reference TRBV7-3 and TRBJ2-2 gives the full variable domain: GAGVSQTPSNKVTEKGKYVELRCDPISGHTALYWYRQSLGQGPEFLIYFQGTGAADDSGLPNDRFFAVRPEGSVSTLKIQRTERGDSAVYLCASRPGGYTGELFFGEGSRLTVL.